What follows are 19 T cell receptor beta chains derived from one specimen sequenced in a study of T cell responses to AZD1222 COVID-19 vaccine. Sequencing was performed with immunoSEQ multiplex PCR; in TCRdb, only in-frame clones are kept and a portion is missing. In the table there are roughly 100,000 clones, 85% to 90% of which are singletons. Sequenced here: peripheral blood, sampled on day 0 of AZD1222 vaccination. These TCRs come from an adult in good health.

The rearrangement uses TRBV20-1 and TRBJ1-4; D might be TRBD1 (5 bases). V lost 3 bases and J lost 5, with 13 bases in between. The CDR3 totals 14 residues. Germline assignment: CDR1 DFQATT and CDR2 SNEGSKA (reference sequence). The CDR3 protein is CSASLWQGNEKLFF. The CDR3 DNA sequence: TGCAGTGCTAGTCTATGGCAGGGCAATGAAAAACTGTTTTTT.

V usage is TRBV19 and J usage is TRBJ1-4; D is unresolved. V shed 6 bases and J shed 7 bases, with 18 bases lying between them. This CDR3 has 15 amino acids. Germline-derived CDR1 and CDR2 are LNHDA and SQIVND (reference sequence). The CDR3 region is CASRTGTVFGEKLFF. The CDR3 DNA reads as TGTGCCAGTAGGACCGGAACGGTCTTCGGTGAAAAACTGTTTTTT.

This rearrangement joins TRBV5-1 to TRBJ2-1; TRBD2 matches at 7 bases. Per germline, CDR1 SGHRS and CDR2 YFSETQ. V was pared by 3 bases and J by 7 bases, with 13 bases of the junction left unmatched. The CDR3 has 16 residues. CDR3 region: CASSSTGTTSGNEQFF. Here the CDR3 DNA reads TGCGCCAGCAGCTCTACCGGGACTACTTCGGGGAATGAGCAGTTCTTC.

In its sample, this clone was seen once. The V gene is TRBV4-2, the J gene TRBJ2-3, with 12 bases that match TRBD2. V lost 3 bases, J lost 0 bases, and 4 bases stayed unmatched. This CDR3 contains 17 residues. From germline, CDR1 is LGHNA and CDR2 YNFKEQ. This CDR3 is CASSQSGTSGSTDTQYF. Written as DNA, the CDR3 is TGTGCCAGCAGCCAGTCTGGGACTAGCGGGAGCACAGATACGCAGTATTTT.

The chain links TRBV5-1 to TRBJ1-5; the match to TRBD1 covers 10 bases. This CDR3 has 15 residues. CDR1 is SGHRS and CDR2 is YFSETQ in the germline V gene. With 2 bases clipped from V and 7 bases from J, the junction kept 6 bases outside the gene matches. This CDR3 is CASSLRDRGGQPQHF. The DNA of the CDR3 is TGCGCCAGCAGCTTAAGGGACAGGGGTGGACAGCCCCAGCATTTT.

The chain combines TRBV2 with TRBJ2-3; D remains ambiguous. Germline values: CDR1 SNHLY, CDR2 FYNNEI. The CDR3 totals 15 residues. The V gene lost 6 bases and the J gene lost 1 base, with 14 bases spanning the gap. The DNA of the CDR3 is TGTGCCAGCAGCCGGACCCGTGGAGGCACAGATACGCAGTATTTT. The encoded protein is CASSRTRGGTDTQYF.

In this sample, this clone turned up a few times. The chain couples TRBV11-2 to TRBJ1-2; D gene ambiguous. The ends were cut back, 1 base at V and 2 bases at J, with 8 bases in the middle. The V gene's germline CDR1 is SGHAT and CDR2 FQNNGV. The CDR3 is 14 amino acids. The CDR3 region has the DNA TGTGCCAGCAGCTTAGCGGGCCGAAACTATGGCTACACCTTC. Amino acid sequence: CASSLAGRNYGYTF.

The V and J genes are TRBV24-1 and TRBJ1-2; a weak D match, TRBD1 (5 bases). The CDR3 loop spans 15 amino acids. Germline lookup yields CDR1 KGHDR and CDR2 SFDVKD. Trimming took 4 bases from V and 5 from J, leaving 16 bases between them. CDR3 in amino acids: CATSDSPTASYGYTF. DNA for the CDR3: TGTGCCACCAGTGACTCCCCGACAGCGTCTTATGGCTACACCTTC.

CDR3 sequence (DNA): TGTGCCAGCAGCCTACTAGCGGGAGTAGTATATTTT. Translation: CASSLLAGVVYF. The chain recombines TRBV3-1 (or the pseudogene TRBV3-2) with TRBJ2-3; 11 positions match TRBD2. Germline trimming cut 4 bases from V and 15 bases from J; bases unmatched to any gene: 6. Per germline, CDR1 LGHDT and CDR2 YNNKEL (reference sequence). This CDR3 comprises 12 residues.

The chain couples TRBV4-1 to TRBJ2-1, with 7 positions matching TRBD2. CDR1 is MGHRA, CDR2 YSYEKL, per germline. CDR3 length: 17 residues. The trim removed 3 bases at V and 3 bases at J, leaving 11 bases unmatched. The DNA for the CDR3 is TGCGCCAGCAGCCAGGGAGGGACCCCTACTGACTACAATGAGCAGTTCTTC. It translates to CASSQGGTPTDYNEQFF.

The rearrangement links TRBV6-5 to TRBJ1-3; 12 bases map to TRBD1. J gave up 8 bases and V 6 bases, and 8 bases lay outside the gene matches. The CDR3 consists of 15 residues. Germline V gene sequence: CDR1 MNHEY, CDR2 SVGAGI. The CDR3 reads CASRKRGQGAYTIYF. The CDR3 coding sequence is TGTGCCAGCAGGAAAAGGGGACAGGGGGCCTACACCATATATTTT.

The chain recombines TRBV6-2 or TRBV6-3 with TRBJ2-1; the D gene is possibly TRBD2 (6 bases). With 0 bases removed from V and 9 bases from J, the gap between germline ends came to 15 bases. Looked up from germline, CDR1 is MNHEY and CDR2 is SVGEGT. The CDR3 extends over 15 amino acids. The CDR3 sequence: CASSYSLGTSGEQFF. The CDR3 DNA reads TGTGCCAGCAGTTACTCACTAGGGACTTCGGGTGAGCAGTTCTTC.

The V and J genes are TRBV7-2 and TRBJ2-4; D perhaps matches TRBD2 (5 bases). From germline, CDR1 is SGHTA and CDR2 FQGNSA. CDR3 size: 16 residues. With 4 bases removed from V and 9 bases from J, the gap between germline ends came to 22 bases. The CDR3 region is CASSSEAAYGQSIQYF. CDR3 nucleotide sequence: TGTGCCAGCAGCTCGGAGGCGGCCTACGGTCAGTCCATTCAGTACTTC. Complete variable domain (other parts from reference TRBV7-2 and TRBJ2-4): GAGVSQSPSNKVTEKGKDVELRCDPISGHTALYWYRQSLGQGLEFLIYFQGNSAPDKSGLPSDRFSAERTGGSVSTLTIQRTQQEDSAVYLCASSSEAAYGQSIQYFGAGTRLSVL.

The chain combines TRBV18 with TRBJ2-7; D gene unclear. This CDR3 is built from 14 residues. Germline loops: CDR1 KGHSH, CDR2 LQKENI. V lost 0 bases to trimming and J lost 1 base, with 7 bases between them. CDR3 sequence: CASSPPIGSYEQYF. The CDR3 DNA follows: TGTGCCAGCTCACCACCGATCGGTTCCTACGAGCAGTACTTC. Looking up the rest from reference TRBV18 and TRBJ2-7 gives the full variable domain: NAGVMQNPRHLVRRRGQEARLRCSPMKGHSHVYWYRQLPEEGLKFMVYLQKENIIDESGMPKERFSAEFPKEGPSILRIQQVVRGDSAAYFCASSPPIGSYEQYFGPGTRLTVT.

Only one count was recorded for this clone. This sequence joins TRBV28 and TRBJ1-2; D possibly corresponds to TRBD1 (5 bases). This CDR3 is 13 amino acids long. Germline CDR1 is MDHEN and CDR2 is SYDVKM. V was pared by 6 bases and J by 2 bases, with 10 bases between. The CDR3 is CASRPDRNYGYTF. In nucleotides, the CDR3 is TGTGCCAGCAGGCCCGACAGAAACTATGGCTACACCTTC.

The sample holds a few counts of this clone. The chain carries TRBV7-6 and TRBJ1-1; TRBD1 is a possible D gene (6 bases). The V gene lost 2 bases and the J gene lost 3 bases, with 10 bases spanning the gap. Germline assignment: CDR1 SGHVS and CDR2 FNYEAQ. The CDR3 sequence is 14 residues long. CDR3: CASSLRGGDTEAFF. For the CDR3, the DNA is TGTGCCAGCAGCTTAAGGGGGGGTGACACTGAAGCTTTCTTT.

This chain uses TRBV7-9 with TRBJ2-5; D possibly corresponds to TRBD2 (5 bases). V dropped 5 bases and J dropped 2 bases, with 15 bases sitting between them. The CDR3 covers 15 residues. Germline V lookup: CDR1 SEHNR, CDR2 FQNEAQ (reference sequence). The CDR3 region has the DNA TGTGCCAGCAGCCCTCTATCTAGCTGGCAAGAGACCCAGTACTTC. This gives the protein CASSPLSSWQETQYF.

This chain joins TRBV4-1 and TRBJ1-5, with a weak D call TRBD1 (5 bases). CDR1 is MGHRA, CDR2 YSYEKL, per germline. This CDR3 comprises 17 residues. The V and J ends lost 0 bases and 1 base respectively, with 13 bases between them. The CDR3 coding sequence is TGCGCCAGCAGCCAAGATGGGACGGGTCTCAGCAATCAGCCCCAGCATTTT. Translated: CASSQDGTGLSNQPQHF.

This rearrangement joins TRBV10-3 to TRBJ2-5; 9 bases agree with TRBD2. The CDR3 is 19 amino acids. The V segment lost 6 bases and the J segment 0 bases; nucleotides outside the gene matches: 17. Germline CDR1 ENHRY, CDR2 SYGVKD. The CDR3 DNA is TGTGCCATCAGCGGTAAAGGCGGGAGGGAGTTGACGTACCAAGAGACCCAGTACTTC. Protein product: CAISGKGGRELTYQETQYF.